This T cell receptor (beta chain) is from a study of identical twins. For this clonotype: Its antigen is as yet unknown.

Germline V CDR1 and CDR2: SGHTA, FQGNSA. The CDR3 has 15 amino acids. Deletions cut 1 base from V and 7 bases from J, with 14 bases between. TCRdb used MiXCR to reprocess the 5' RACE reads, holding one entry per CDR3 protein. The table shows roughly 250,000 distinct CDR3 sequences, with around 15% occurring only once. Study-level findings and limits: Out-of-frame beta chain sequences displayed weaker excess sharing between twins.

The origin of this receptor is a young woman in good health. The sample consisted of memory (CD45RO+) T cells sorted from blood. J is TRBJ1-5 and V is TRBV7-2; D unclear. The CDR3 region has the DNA TGTGCCAGCAGCTTAGGGGCCCGGGAGGGCCAGCCCCAGCATTTT. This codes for CASSLGAREGQPQHF.